This is a list of T cell receptor beta chains from one sample in a study of cytomegalovirus exposure and HLA in healthy donors. Sequenced by immunoSEQ multiplex PCR; TCRdb stores in-frame clones only, minus some. The sample has about 110,000 clones, approximately 80% seen once. The material sequenced was PBMCs. These receptors originate from a woman aged 25-40 years in good health and CMV-seronegative. Both conserved end residues are part of each CDR3. The order of the fields is J gene, D gene, V gene, CDR3 protein. The D gene is left open where the match is weak.

TRBJ2-1,TRBD2,TRBV5-1,CASGAGLAGDYNEQFF
TRBJ1-2,NA,TRBV15,CATSRDAVTAGLGYTF
TRBJ2-7,TRBD1,TRBV27,CASSLIPGQVHYEQYF
TRBJ1-1,NA,TRBV25-1,CASSEYNNRDAEAFF
TRBJ2-3,NA,TRBV5-8,CASSPGLTGISTDTQYF
TRBJ2-5,TRBD1,TRBV29-1,CSVRTGQETQYF
TRBJ2-1,NA,TRBV5-1,CASSFGGGSYNEQFF
TRBJ2-7,NA,TRBV6-6,CASSYSSRSPYEQYF
TRBJ2-5,TRBD1,TRBV6-1,CASSATQRGPQGETQYF
TRBJ2-7,TRBD1,TRBV10-3,CAISESRDRGALSSYEQYF
TRBJ1-2,NA,TRBV25-1,CASTPFGESRHGYTF
TRBJ1-6,NA,TRBV12-5,CASGYGLYNSPLHF
TRBJ1-1,NA,TRBV7-8,CASSVPTSDTEAFF
TRBJ1-1,NA,TRBV6-6,CASSYSRGQMNTEAFF
TRBJ1-2,TRBD1,TRBV14,CASSRGTGGGYTF
TRBJ1-2,NA,TRBV30,CAWSARGDYGYTF